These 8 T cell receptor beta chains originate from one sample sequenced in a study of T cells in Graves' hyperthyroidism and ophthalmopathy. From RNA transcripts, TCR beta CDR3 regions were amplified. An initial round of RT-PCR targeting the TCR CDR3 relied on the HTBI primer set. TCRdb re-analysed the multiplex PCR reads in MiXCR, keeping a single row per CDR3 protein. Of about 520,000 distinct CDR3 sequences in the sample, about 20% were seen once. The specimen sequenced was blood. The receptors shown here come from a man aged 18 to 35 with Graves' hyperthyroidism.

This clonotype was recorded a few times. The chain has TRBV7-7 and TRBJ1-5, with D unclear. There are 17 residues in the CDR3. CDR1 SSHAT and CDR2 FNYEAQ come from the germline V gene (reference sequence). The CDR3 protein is CASLGKAPGYSNQPQHF. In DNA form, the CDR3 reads TGTGCTAGTCTAGGGAAGGCCCCGGGGTATAGCAATCAGCCCCAGCATTTT.

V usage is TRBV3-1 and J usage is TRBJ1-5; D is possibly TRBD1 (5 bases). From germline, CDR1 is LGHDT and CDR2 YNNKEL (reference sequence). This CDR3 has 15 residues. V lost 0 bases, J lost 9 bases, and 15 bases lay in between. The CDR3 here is CASSQDGGTTGPQHF. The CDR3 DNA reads TGTGCCAGCAGCCAAGATGGGGGGACTACCGGGCCCCAGCATTTT.

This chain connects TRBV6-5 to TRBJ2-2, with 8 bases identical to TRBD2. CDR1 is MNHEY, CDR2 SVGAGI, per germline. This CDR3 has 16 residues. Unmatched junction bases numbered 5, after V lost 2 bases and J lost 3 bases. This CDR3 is CASSYRGLGDTGELFF. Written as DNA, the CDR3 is TGTGCCAGCAGTTACAGGGGACTAGGGGACACCGGGGAGCTGTTTTTT.

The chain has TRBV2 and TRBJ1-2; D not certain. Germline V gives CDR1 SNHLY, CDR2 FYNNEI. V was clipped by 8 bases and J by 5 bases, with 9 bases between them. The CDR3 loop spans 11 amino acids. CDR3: CASPVGYGYTF. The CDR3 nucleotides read TGTGCCAGCCCCGTCGGGTATGGCTACACCTTC.

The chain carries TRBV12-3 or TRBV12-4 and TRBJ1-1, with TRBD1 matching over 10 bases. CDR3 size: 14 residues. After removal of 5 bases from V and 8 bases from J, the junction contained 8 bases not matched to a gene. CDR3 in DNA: TGTGCCAGCAGTCTCCGGACAGGGGGAGGAGAAGCTTTCTTT. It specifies CASSLRTGGGEAFF.

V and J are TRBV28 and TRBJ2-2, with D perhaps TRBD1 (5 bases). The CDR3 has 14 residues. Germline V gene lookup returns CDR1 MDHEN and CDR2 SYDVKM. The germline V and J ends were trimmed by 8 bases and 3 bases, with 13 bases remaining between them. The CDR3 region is CASEAQEDTGELFF. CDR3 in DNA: TGTGCCAGCGAGGCACAGGAAGACACCGGGGAGCTGTTTTTT.

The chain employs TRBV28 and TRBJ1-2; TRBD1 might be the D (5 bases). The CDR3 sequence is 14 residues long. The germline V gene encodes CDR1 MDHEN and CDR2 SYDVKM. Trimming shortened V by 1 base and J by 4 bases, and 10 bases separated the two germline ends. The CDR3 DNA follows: TGTGCCAGCAGTTTATCGGGGGATACCTATGGCTACACCTTC. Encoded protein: CASSLSGDTYGYTF.

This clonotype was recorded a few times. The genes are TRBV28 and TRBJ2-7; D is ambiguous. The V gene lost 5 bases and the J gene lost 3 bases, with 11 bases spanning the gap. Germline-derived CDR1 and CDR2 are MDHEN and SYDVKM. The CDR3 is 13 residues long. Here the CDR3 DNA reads TGTGCCAGCAGTCCTCCCCCTCTCTACGAGCAGTACTTC. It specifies CASSPPPLYEQYF.